This passage covers 3 T cell receptor beta chains from one sample sequenced in a study of blood T cell repertoires in COVID-19. The assay was immunoSEQ multiplex PCR, and TCRdb's table has in-frame clones only and misses some. The data show about 180,000 clones, with about nine tenths seen just once and 9% held by the top ten. The sequenced sample was PBMCs or T cells enriched from blood (not recorded which). These receptors were taken from a woman younger than 35 who had recovered from COVID-19.

The chain carries TRBV15 and TRBJ1-5; maybe TRBD1 (6 bases). Germline lookup yields CDR1 LNHNV and CDR2 YYDKDF (reference sequence). The CDR3 spans 16 residues. V lost 5 bases and J lost 3, with 17 bases in between. The CDR3 region is CATSPDTWTVNQPQHF. The CDR3 DNA is TGTGCCACCAGCCCGGACACGTGGACAGTCAATCAGCCCCAGCATTTT.

The chain joins TRBV4-1 to TRBJ1-1, with D tentatively TRBD1 (6 bases). The CDR3 loop spans 16 amino acids. V lost 4 bases and J lost 7, with 22 bases in between. Germline V CDR1 and CDR2: MGHRA, YSYEKL. CDR3 protein: CASSPVGIGQQNEAFF. CDR3 coding DNA: TGCGCCAGCAGCCCAGTGGGCATTGGACAGCAAAATGAAGCTTTCTTT.

This clone is a singleton in its sample. V usage is TRBV18 and J usage is TRBJ1-5; D uncertain. CDR1 is KGHSH and CDR2 is LQKENI in the germline V gene. CDR3 length: 14 residues. V dropped 3 bases and J dropped 0 bases, with 6 bases sitting between them. The CDR3 bases are TGTGCCAGCTCACCCGGTTATAGCAATCAGCCCCAGCATTTT. It yields the protein CASSPGYSNQPQHF.